The following is a TCR beta chain sequence with its context. Its antigen is currently not known. No clone much larger than this one lies a single base away; base qualities are absent. This sample's time point label indicates: about 28 days (+/-7) after the second vaccine dose. AZD1222 recipients with second doses at about 4 weeks or about 12 weeks were pooled, because spike-specific TCR depth and breadth did not differ between schedules. Vaccinee samples were obtained from the UK trials COV001 and COV002, which included a single-blind randomized controlled phase 2/3 trial of AZD1222 (ChAdOx1 nCoV-19) in healthy adults. Trial participant PBMC samples were collected at day 0 and day 28 after the second dose for TCRbeta chain sequencing. The CDR3 regions of human TCRbeta chains were analyzed by immunosequencing. Regarding the original processing steps: Repertoire TCRs were matched against a reference library of SARS-CoV-2-specific TCRs generated with the MIRA antigen-specificity platform. Breadth was defined as the fraction of unique TCRs that were SARS-CoV-2-associated. Depth was defined as the fraction of total T cells that were SARS-CoV-2-associated. Each spike-specific TCR was assigned to its reactive spike region and to a CD4 or CD8 class using the MIRA data. Log10-transformed breadth and depth values were compared by one-way ANOVA with Sidak's multiple comparisons tests. In TCRdb, the immuneACCESS table is reduced to in-frame sequences with V and J assigned. These tables do not hold every clone; where another copy was compared, an unresolved V gene accounts for under half, and the others remain unexplained. V and J calls and clone size are copied from that table; D and trimming were computed from the DNA. In this sample the table shows nearly 110,000 clones, around 91% of which occur a single time. Jointly, the top ten make up 6.5% to 10% of the sample.

This sample was taken from a study of T cell responses to AZD1222 COVID-19 vaccine (dated by TCRdb to about 2021). About the full investigation: A total of 233 trial participants underwent TCR sequencing, of whom under 220 had received two doses of AZD1222 and 26 had received two doses of the MenACWY control vaccine. Trial participants were enrolled by age into 18-55, 56-69 and 70-plus year subgroups, with 148, 28 and 57 TCR-sequenced participants respectively.

Paper-wide results and their limitations: A significant rise in spike-specific TCR breadth and depth was observed after two AZD1222 doses relative to day 0 and relative to MenACWY recipients. The 56-69-year group was small, and its depth increase did not reach significance, likely because of low power. The vaccine-associated CD4 TCRs covered the entire spike protein, and the dominant responses fell in regions 160-218 and 743-854. Because no samples from the day 14 peak response were available, repertoires could be characterized only after the peak T cell response. Participants were mostly white British and included more females than males, and it was suggested by the authors that clonal diversity may have been underestimated. Reportedly, almost half of the unique spike-specific TCRs recognized epitopes lying outside the regions that are mutated in the B.1.351 and B.1.1.7 variants. Conclusions about previously exposed vaccinees are limited because only five to seven AZD1222 recipients were SARS-CoV-2 seropositive at baseline.

The clonotype was recovered from an adult who received the AZD1222 COVID-19 vaccine. Source: peripheral blood, taken 28 days after the second AZD1222 dose.

The CDR3 has the sequence CASSLSPGNSPLHF. Read as DNA, the sequence is TGTGCCAGCAGTTTATCGCCAGGGAATTCACCCCTCCACTTT. The V and J genes are TRBV27 and TRBJ1-6; TRBD1 is a weak D gene call, 5 bases matching. Relative to germline, V is 0 bases shorter and J is 7 bases shorter, with 7 bases between their ends. The germline V gene (reference sequence) specifies MNHEY as CDR1 and SMNVEV as CDR2. The CDR3 holds 14 amino acids from the cysteine to the phenylalanine. Only the CDR3 region is kept as DNA, spanning 42 bases read in frame from base 1.